This T cell receptor (beta chain) came from a study of OX40 agonist ivuxolimab in advanced cancers. Study overall: Eligibility rules accepted prior anti-PD-1, anti-PD-L1 or anti-CTLA-4 therapy, and around 43% had some. Findings and caveats of the study: The work left the antigen specificity of expanded peripheral T cells undetermined. CD8+ T cells showed, on average, more clonal expansion than CD4+ cells. There was clonal expansion of CD4+ and CD8+ blood T cells by week 6 at 0.1 to 3.0 mg/kg.

About this clone itself: Its antigen is not known.

The assay was immunoSEQ multiplex PCR, and TCRdb's table has in-frame clones only and misses some. The sample comprises more than 80,000 clones, nearly 90% of which are singletons, and 0.6% to 0.9% rests with the top ten. This clonotype originated in an adult with an advanced solid tumor such as melanoma, head and neck, liver or kidney cancer. The specimen comprised CD4+ or CD8+ T cells sorted from blood, sampled in a trial of the OX40 agonist ivuxolimab.

The CDR3 reads CASSSGQGALNYGYTF. As DNA, the CDR3 is TGTGCCAGCTCTTCCGGACAGGGGGCACTTAACTATGGCTACACCTTC. The V gene is TRBV18, the J gene TRBJ1-2; 11 bases are shared with TRBD1. The junction had 7 bases not matched to a gene; V was cut back by 6 bases and J by 1 base. Looked up from germline, CDR1 is KGHSH and CDR2 is LQKENI. The CDR3 sequence is 16 residues long.